These T cell receptor beta chains were read from a single sample in a study of human T cells and chemical hapten exposure. In TCRdb, the RACE reads were re-called with MiXCR into one record per CDR3 protein. Counted here are about 250,000 distinct CDR3 sequences, over 7.5% occurring once; the ten biggest clones make up 0.9% to 1.5%. This specimen was whole blood, taken in connection with sensitization to the hapten diphenylcyclopropenone (DPC). The receptors shown here come from a man younger than 35 with alopecia areata. Some clones in this sample may be carry-over from other donors' samples. CDR3s leave out the opening cysteine and the closing phenylalanine or tryptophan.

J gene | V gene | CDR3 protein
TRBJ2-7 | TRBV4-3 | ASSQDQDSIYEQY
TRBJ2-2 | TRBV29-1 | SVENVITGELF
TRBJ1-2 | TRBV29-1 | SVGTGGAGYT
TRBJ1-4 | TRBV7-9 | ASSQGGTNEKLF
TRBJ1-4 | TRBV9 | ASSALGTANEKLF
TRBJ1-1 | TRBV29-1 | SVLENTEAF
TRBJ1-1 | TRBV7-2 | ASSLGHQDTEAF
TRBJ2-1 | TRBV6-2/TRBV6-3 | ASSRIYSGTEAYEQF
TRBJ2-3 | TRBV4-2 | ASSQATDTQY
TRBJ2-6 | TRBV7-2 | ASTPYRANVLT
TRBJ1-3 | TRBV7-2 | ASSRPDGSGNTIY
TRBJ2-5 | TRBV7-2 | ASSLFKARETQY
TRBJ2-7 | TRBV29-1 | SVEGMGKSYEQY
TRBJ2-1 | TRBV19 | ASSIAGDEQF
TRBJ2-7 | TRBV4-1 | ASRAGLAVPYEQY
TRBJ1-5 | TRBV7-2 | ASSLASTGYQPQH
TRBJ2-7 | TRBV2 | ASSVSGTGGEQY
TRBJ1-1 | TRBV29-1 | SADRGNTEAF
TRBJ1-2 | TRBV11-2 | ASIPGTMGGYT
TRBJ1-5 | TRBV28 | ASSLWGRGRAQPQH
TRBJ1-1 | TRBV29-1 | SVVTGGTKGNTEAF
TRBJ1-4 | TRBV6-1 | ASSDGGAGEKLF
TRBJ1-4 | TRBV6-1 | ATGTPYNEKLF
TRBJ1-1 | TRBV3-1 | ASSQDTPGTEAF
TRBJ2-5 | TRBV12-3/TRBV12-4 | ASSRSGGNYLTQY
TRBJ2-7 | TRBV10-1 | ASSEEGEGQNPY
TRBJ2-7 | TRBV24-1 | ATSESMGTGVAYEQY
TRBJ2-7 | TRBV15 | ATSRAAFYEQY
TRBJ1-2 | TRBV27 | ASSSQHRTYGYT
TRBJ1-6 | TRBV27 | ASSLSGTAITPLH
TRBJ2-4 | TRBV11-2 | ASTPSPVGRLKNIQY
TRBJ2-5 | TRBV7-6 | ASSLDEGETQY
TRBJ2-7 | TRBV28 | ASSPAGSYEQY